A selection of T cell receptor beta chains follows, all from one sample in a study of PD-1 blockade in classical Hodgkin lymphoma. Using immunoSEQ multiplex PCR, the repertoire was profiled, and TCRdb retains in-frame clones only, with some absent. This sample has under 100,000 clones, with nearly 95% found just once. Sequencing was performed on peripheral blood mononuclear cells (PBMCs), taken before the second cycle of nivolumab. The receptors come from a human donor with classical Hodgkin lymphoma. Each CDR3 is given with its conserved first and last residue. Fields, in order: D gene, clone size, V gene, J gene, CDR3 protein, CDR3 DNA. D genes are given only for firm matches. The size field is filled for only some rows; it gives once, few, many or a size class.

D gene: TRBD1; clone size: .; V gene: TRBV29-1; J gene: TRBJ1-1; CDR3 protein: CSAGTGGNTEAFF; CDR3 DNA: TGCAGCGCGGGGACAGGGGGCAACACTGAAGCTTTCTTT
D gene: TRBD1; clone size: .; V gene: TRBV6-1; J gene: TRBJ1-2; CDR3 protein: CASPDRGYGYTF; CDR3 DNA: TGTGCCAGCCCAGACAGGGGGTATGGCTACACCTTC
D gene: TRBD1; clone size: .; V gene: TRBV6-5; J gene: TRBJ2-7; CDR3 protein: CASSGQGIYEQYF; CDR3 DNA: TGTGCCAGCAGTGGACAGGGGATCTACGAGCAGTACTTC
D gene: .; clone size: .; V gene: TRBV6-5; J gene: TRBJ2-7; CDR3 protein: CASSYSSGAENYEQYF; CDR3 DNA: TGTGCCAGCAGTTATTCATCTGGGGCGGAGAACTACGAGCAGTACTTC
D gene: .; clone size: .; V gene: TRBV28; J gene: TRBJ1-5; CDR3 protein: CASSFRGRGQPQHF; CDR3 DNA: TGTGCCAGCAGTTTCAGAGGCAGGGGCCAGCCCCAGCATTTT
D gene: .; clone size: .; V gene: TRBV4-1; J gene: TRBJ2-7; CDR3 protein: CASSQYRGVTGSKGGAYEQYF; CDR3 DNA: TGCGCCAGCAGCCAATACCGGGGGGTGACAGGGTCCAAAGGAGGTGCCTACGAGCAGTACTTC
D gene: .; clone size: .; V gene: TRBV6-6; J gene: TRBJ2-1; CDR3 protein: CATSRGPSWNEQFF; CDR3 DNA: TGTGCCACGAGCAGGGGTCCCTCTTGGAATGAGCAGTTCTTC
D gene: .; clone size: .; V gene: TRBV18; J gene: TRBJ2-7; CDR3 protein: CASSPSGSSYEQYF; CDR3 DNA: TGTGCCAGCTCACCAAGCGGCAGCTCCTACGAGCAGTACTTC
D gene: .; clone size: .; V gene: TRBV28; J gene: TRBJ2-2; CDR3 protein: CASSYVRASGELFF; CDR3 DNA: TGTGCCAGCAGTTACGTCAGAGCGTCCGGGGAGCTGTTTTTT
D gene: TRBD1; clone size: .; V gene: TRBV12-5; J gene: TRBJ2-7; CDR3 protein: CASGRTGTYEQYF; CDR3 DNA: TGTGCTAGTGGGCGGACAGGGACCTACGAGCAGTACTTC
D gene: .; clone size: .; V gene: TRBV19; J gene: TRBJ1-1; CDR3 protein: CASTPGTLNTEAFF; CDR3 DNA: TGTGCCAGTACCCCCGGGACCCTGAACACTGAAGCTTTCTTT
D gene: .; clone size: .; V gene: TRBV11-2; J gene: TRBJ1-1; CDR3 protein: CASPPGQNTEAFF; CDR3 DNA: TGTGCCAGCCCCCCGGGACAGAACACTGAAGCTTTCTTT
D gene: .; clone size: .; V gene: TRBV7-9; J gene: TRBJ1-5; CDR3 protein: CASSIGEIQPQHF; CDR3 DNA: TGTGCCAGCAGCATAGGTGAGATCCAGCCCCAGCATTTT
D gene: TRBD2; clone size: .; V gene: TRBV13; J gene: TRBJ2-7; CDR3 protein: CASSRSGSGAPYEQYF; CDR3 DNA: TGTGCCAGCAGCCGGAGCGGTAGCGGGGCGCCCTACGAGCAGTACTTC
D gene: .; clone size: .; V gene: TRBV2; J gene: TRBJ2-1; CDR3 protein: CASIGAGSYNEQFF; CDR3 DNA: TGTGCCAGCATTGGAGCGGGCTCCTACAATGAGCAGTTCTTC
D gene: .; clone size: .; V gene: TRBV25-1; J gene: TRBJ1-2; CDR3 protein: CASRGFNYGYTF; CDR3 DNA: TGTGCCAGCCGGGGATTCAACTATGGCTACACCTTC
D gene: .; clone size: .; V gene: TRBV9; J gene: TRBJ2-2; CDR3 protein: CASSVAHGVANTGELFF; CDR3 DNA: TGTGCCAGCAGCGTAGCCCACGGGGTCGCGAACACCGGGGAGCTGTTTTTT
D gene: .; clone size: once; V gene: TRBV4-1; J gene: TRBJ2-6; CDR3 protein: CASSQVDLGIAGANVLTF; CDR3 DNA: TGCGCCAGCAGCCAAGTGGACCTGGGGATAGCTGGGGCCAACGTCCTGACTTTC
D gene: TRBD2; clone size: .; V gene: TRBV9; J gene: TRBJ2-3; CDR3 protein: CASSFEAGGYTDTQYF; CDR3 DNA: TGTGCCAGCAGCTTTGAAGCGGGAGGGTACACAGATACGCAGTATTTT
D gene: .; clone size: .; V gene: TRBV10-2; J gene: TRBJ1-5; CDR3 protein: CASSEQGSSNQPQHF; CDR3 DNA: TGCGCCAGCAGTGAGCAGGGTTCTAGCAATCAGCCCCAGCATTTT
D gene: .; clone size: .; V gene: TRBV10-2; J gene: TRBJ1-2; CDR3 protein: CASLGDNNYGYTF; CDR3 DNA: TGCGCCAGCCTCGGGGACAATAACTATGGCTACACCTTC
D gene: .; clone size: .; V gene: TRBV7-9; J gene: TRBJ2-5; CDR3 protein: CASSQRGDINQETQYF; CDR3 DNA: TGTGCCAGCAGCCAAAGGGGGGACATAAACCAAGAGACCCAGTACTTC
D gene: .; clone size: few; V gene: TRBV14; J gene: TRBJ1-1; CDR3 protein: CASSQDTWGAFF; CDR3 DNA: TGTGCCAGCAGCCAAGATACGTGGGGAGCTTTCTTT
D gene: .; clone size: .; V gene: TRBV7-9; J gene: TRBJ2-3; CDR3 protein: CASSWGGTDTQYF; CDR3 DNA: TGTGCCAGCAGCTGGGGGGGCACAGATACGCAGTATTTT
D gene: .; clone size: .; V gene: TRBV7-9; J gene: TRBJ1-4; CDR3 protein: CASSSGQFNEKLFF; CDR3 DNA: TGTGCCAGCAGCTCTGGACAGTTTAATGAAAAACTGTTTTTT
D gene: .; clone size: .; V gene: TRBV25-1; J gene: TRBJ1-4; CDR3 protein: CASSDARGESEKLFF; CDR3 DNA: TGTGCCAGCAGTGATGCCCGGGGGGAAAGTGAAAAACTGTTTTTT
D gene: .; clone size: .; V gene: TRBV6-1; J gene: TRBJ2-5; CDR3 protein: CASSVLRETQYF; CDR3 DNA: TGTGCCAGCAGTGTTCTAAGGGAGACCCAGTACTTC
D gene: .; clone size: .; V gene: TRBV28; J gene: TRBJ2-7; CDR3 protein: CASSLLSRAEQYF; CDR3 DNA: TGTGCCAGCAGTTTATTGTCCAGGGCCGAGCAGTACTTC
D gene: TRBD2; clone size: .; V gene: TRBV28; J gene: TRBJ2-3; CDR3 protein: CASSLLAGGVAGTDTQYF; CDR3 DNA: TGTGCCAGCAGTTTATTGGCGGGAGGAGTGGCGGGCACAGATACGCAGTATTTT
D gene: TRBD2; clone size: .; V gene: TRBV5-1; J gene: TRBJ2-3; CDR3 protein: CASSVTSGYSTDTQYF; CDR3 DNA: TGCGCCAGCAGCGTGACTAGCGGGTATAGCACAGATACGCAGTATTTT
D gene: TRBD1; clone size: .; V gene: TRBV7-9; J gene: TRBJ2-3; CDR3 protein: CASTDRGPTDTQYF; CDR3 DNA: TGTGCCAGCACCGACAGGGGGCCCACAGATACGCAGTATTTT
D gene: .; clone size: .; V gene: TRBV4-2; J gene: TRBJ1-5; CDR3 protein: CASSQGLVRDSNQPQHF; CDR3 DNA: TGTGCCAGCAGCCAAGGTTTGGTCAGGGATAGCAATCAGCCCCAGCATTTT
D gene: .; clone size: .; V gene: TRBV5-1; J gene: TRBJ2-7; CDR3 protein: CASSLASGAYEQYF; CDR3 DNA: TGCGCCAGCAGCTTGGCTTCGGGGGCCTACGAGCAGTACTTC
D gene: .; clone size: .; V gene: TRBV28; J gene: TRBJ1-5; CDR3 protein: CASSLGRRAGGNQPQHF; CDR3 DNA: TGTGCCAGCAGTTTGGGACGACGAGCGGGGGGCAATCAGCCCCAGCATTTT
D gene: .; clone size: .; V gene: TRBV14; J gene: TRBJ2-7; CDR3 protein: CASSQAGRDVHEQYF; CDR3 DNA: TGTGCCAGCAGCCAAGCTGGGCGGGACGTCCACGAGCAGTACTTC
D gene: .; clone size: .; V gene: TRBV5-1; J gene: TRBJ2-7; CDR3 protein: CASSFDILYEQYF; CDR3 DNA: TGCGCCAGCAGCTTCGATATCCTCTACGAGCAGTACTTC
D gene: .; clone size: .; V gene: TRBV6-1; J gene: TRBJ2-7; CDR3 protein: CASNRVPYEQYF; CDR3 DNA: TGTGCCTCCAACAGGGTCCCCTACGAGCAGTACTTC
D gene: TRBD2; clone size: once; V gene: TRBV6-6; J gene: TRBJ2-1; CDR3 protein: CASKWGLAGSYNEQFF; CDR3 DNA: TGTGCCAGCAAGTGGGGACTAGCGGGTTCTTACAATGAGCAGTTCTTC
D gene: TRBD1; clone size: .; V gene: TRBV28; J gene: TRBJ1-1; CDR3 protein: CASSHRGNTEAFF; CDR3 DNA: TGTGCCAGCAGTCACAGGGGGAACACTGAAGCTTTCTTT
D gene: TRBD1; clone size: .; V gene: TRBV7-9; J gene: TRBJ2-5; CDR3 protein: CASVRQGTETQYF; CDR3 DNA: TGTGCCAGCGTGCGACAGGGGACGGAGACCCAGTACTTC
D gene: .; clone size: .; V gene: TRBV6-1; J gene: TRBJ2-3; CDR3 protein: CASSEGTLRGATDTQYF; CDR3 DNA: TGTGCCAGCAGTGAAGGCACGCTCAGGGGCGCGACAGATACGCAGTATTTT
D gene: .; clone size: .; V gene: TRBV29-1; J gene: TRBJ1-2; CDR3 protein: CSVVQGLSYGYTF; CDR3 DNA: TGCAGCGTTGTTCAGGGACTGAGCTATGGCTACACCTTC
D gene: TRBD1; clone size: .; V gene: TRBV18; J gene: TRBJ1-1; CDR3 protein: CASSLGDRGLNTEAFF; CDR3 DNA: TGTGCCAGCTCACTCGGGGACAGGGGCTTGAACACTGAAGCTTTCTTT
D gene: TRBD2; clone size: .; V gene: TRBV28; J gene: TRBJ2-3; CDR3 protein: CATGGLAGGSDTQYF; CDR3 DNA: TGTGCCACCGGGGGACTAGCGGGAGGGTCAGATACGCAGTATTTT
D gene: TRBD2; clone size: .; V gene: TRBV5-1; J gene: TRBJ2-3; CDR3 protein: CASSLGVGGRAADTQYF; CDR3 DNA: TGCGCCAGCAGCTTGGGGGTTGGCGGGAGGGCCGCAGATACGCAGTATTTT
D gene: .; clone size: .; V gene: TRBV30; J gene: TRBJ1-1; CDR3 protein: CAWGEQGRSLWTEAFF; CDR3 DNA: TGTGCCTGGGGAGAACAGGGTCGGTCTCTATGGACTGAAGCTTTCTTT
D gene: .; clone size: once; V gene: TRBV7-2; J gene: TRBJ1-1; CDR3 protein: CASSHYSGTGTEAFF; CDR3 DNA: TGTGCCAGCAGCCATTACAGTGGAACAGGGACTGAAGCTTTCTTT
D gene: .; clone size: .; V gene: TRBV28; J gene: TRBJ1-1; CDR3 protein: CASSYQNTEAFF; CDR3 DNA: TGTGCCAGCAGCTACCAGAACACTGAAGCTTTCTTT
D gene: TRBD1; clone size: .; V gene: TRBV5-1; J gene: TRBJ1-1; CDR3 protein: CASRYGQGANTEAFF; CDR3 DNA: TGCGCCAGTAGATACGGACAGGGGGCAAACACTGAAGCTTTCTTT
D gene: .; clone size: .; V gene: TRBV5-1; J gene: TRBJ1-1; CDR3 protein: CASSLVGAGRRAFF; CDR3 DNA: TGCGCCAGCAGCTTGGTTGGGGCAGGTAGGCGAGCTTTCTTT
D gene: .; clone size: once; V gene: TRBV10-3; J gene: TRBJ2-1; CDR3 protein: CAISESGAGEQFF; CDR3 DNA: TGTGCCATCAGTGAGTCGGGGGCGGGGGAGCAGTTCTTC
D gene: TRBD2; clone size: .; V gene: TRBV9; J gene: TRBJ2-3; CDR3 protein: CASSVGWTSGGTDTQYF; CDR3 DNA: TGTGCCAGCAGCGTAGGTTGGACTAGCGGGGGCACAGATACGCAGTATTTT
D gene: TRBD2; clone size: .; V gene: TRBV27; J gene: TRBJ2-5; CDR3 protein: CASSRWGLAGHETQYF; CDR3 DNA: TGTGCCAGCAGTCGTTGGGGACTAGCGGGACATGAGACCCAGTACTTC
D gene: TRBD1; clone size: .; V gene: TRBV5-1; J gene: TRBJ1-4; CDR3 protein: CASSVTGSNNEKLFF; CDR3 DNA: TGCGCCAGCAGCGTGACAGGGTCCAATAATGAAAAACTGTTTTTT
D gene: TRBD2; clone size: few; V gene: TRBV6-1; J gene: TRBJ2-7; CDR3 protein: CASSSGRTPYEQYF; CDR3 DNA: TGTGCCAGCAGTAGCGGGAGGACCCCTTACGAGCAGTACTTC
D gene: TRBD1; clone size: .; V gene: TRBV5-1; J gene: TRBJ1-1; CDR3 protein: CASSLTACPQGEMNTEAFF; CDR3 DNA: TGCGCCAGCAGCTTGACTGCTTGTCCACAGGGGGAAATGAACACTGAAGCTTTCTTT